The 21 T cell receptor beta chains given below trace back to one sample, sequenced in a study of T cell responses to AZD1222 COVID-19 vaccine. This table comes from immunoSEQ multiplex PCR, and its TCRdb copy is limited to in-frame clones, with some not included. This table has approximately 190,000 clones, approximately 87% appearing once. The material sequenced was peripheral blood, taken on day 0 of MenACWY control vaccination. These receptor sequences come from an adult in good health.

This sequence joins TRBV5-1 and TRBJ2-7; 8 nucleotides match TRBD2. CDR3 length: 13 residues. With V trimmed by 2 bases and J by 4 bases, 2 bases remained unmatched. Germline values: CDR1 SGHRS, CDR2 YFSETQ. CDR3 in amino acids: CASSFTGGYEQYF. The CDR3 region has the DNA TGCGCCAGCAGCTTCACGGGGGGGTACGAGCAGTACTTC.

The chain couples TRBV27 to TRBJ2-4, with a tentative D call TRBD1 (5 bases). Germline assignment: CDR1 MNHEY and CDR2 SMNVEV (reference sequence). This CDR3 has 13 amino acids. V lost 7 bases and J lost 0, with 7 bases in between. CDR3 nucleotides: TGTGCCAGCAAGGGGCTAGCCAAAAACATTCAGTACTTC. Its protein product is CASKGLAKNIQYF.

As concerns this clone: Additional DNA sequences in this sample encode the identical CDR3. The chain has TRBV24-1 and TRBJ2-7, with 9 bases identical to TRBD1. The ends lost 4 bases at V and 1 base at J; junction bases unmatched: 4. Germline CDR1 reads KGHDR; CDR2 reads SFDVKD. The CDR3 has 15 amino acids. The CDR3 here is CATSDSGTGSYEQYF. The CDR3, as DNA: TGTGCCACCAGTGACTCCGGGACAGGGTCCTACGAGCAGTACTTC.

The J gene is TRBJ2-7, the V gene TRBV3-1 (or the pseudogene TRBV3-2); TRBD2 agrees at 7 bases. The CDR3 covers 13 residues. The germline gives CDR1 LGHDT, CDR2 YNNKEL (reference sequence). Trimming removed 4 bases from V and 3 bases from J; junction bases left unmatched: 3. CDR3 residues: CASSPGGFYEQYF. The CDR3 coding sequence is TGTGCCAGCAGCCCCGGGGGGTTCTACGAGCAGTACTTC.

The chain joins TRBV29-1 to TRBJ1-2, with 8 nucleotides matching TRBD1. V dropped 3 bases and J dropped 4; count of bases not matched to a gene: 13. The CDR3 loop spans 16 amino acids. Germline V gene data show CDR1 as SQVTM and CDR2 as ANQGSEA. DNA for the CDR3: TGCAGCGTTGACTCGGACAGGGCCTATTATGGCTATGGCTACACCTTC. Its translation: CSVDSDRAYYGYGYTF.

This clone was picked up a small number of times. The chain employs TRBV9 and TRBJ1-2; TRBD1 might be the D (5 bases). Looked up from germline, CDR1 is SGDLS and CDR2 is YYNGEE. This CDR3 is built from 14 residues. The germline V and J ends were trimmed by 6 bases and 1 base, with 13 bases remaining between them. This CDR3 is CASTQGGVNYGYTF. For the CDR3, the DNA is TGTGCCAGCACCCAGGGAGGGGTTAACTATGGCTACACCTTC.

In DNA, the CDR3 is TGTGCCAGCGGCTCCGGGACAGGGGGTCCGCAGTACTTC. Translated: CASGSGTGGPQYF. The chain combines TRBV6-5 with TRBJ2-7; 11 bases are a match to TRBD1. V lost 8 bases to trimming and J lost 9 bases; unmatched junction nucleotides: 9. CDR3 length: 13 amino acids. Germline loops: CDR1 MNHEY, CDR2 SVGAGI.

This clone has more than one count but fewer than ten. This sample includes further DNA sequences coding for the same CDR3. CDR3 sequence reads: CASSLDSSGSPLHF. In DNA form, the CDR3 reads TGCGCCAGCAGCTTAGACAGCTCGGGATCACCCCTCCACTTT. The chain has TRBV5-1 and TRBJ1-6, with D possibly being TRBD1 (5 bases). V was trimmed by 2 bases and J by 10 bases, leaving 13 bases between them. This CDR3 has 14 amino acids. Germline assignment: CDR1 SGHRS and CDR2 YFSETQ.

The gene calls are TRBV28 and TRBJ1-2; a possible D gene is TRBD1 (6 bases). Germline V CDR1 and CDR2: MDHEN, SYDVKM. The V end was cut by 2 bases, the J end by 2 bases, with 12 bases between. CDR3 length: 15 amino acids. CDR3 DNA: TGTGCCAGCAGTTTACCCGGACAGACGAACTATGGCTACACCTTC. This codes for CASSLPGQTNYGYTF.

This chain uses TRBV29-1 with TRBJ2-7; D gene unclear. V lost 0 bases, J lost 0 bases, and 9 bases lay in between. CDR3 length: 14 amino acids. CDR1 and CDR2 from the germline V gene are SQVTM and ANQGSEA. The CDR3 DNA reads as TGCAGCGTTGAAGACAGGCCGAGCTCCTACGAGCAGTACTTC. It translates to CSVEDRPSSYEQYF.

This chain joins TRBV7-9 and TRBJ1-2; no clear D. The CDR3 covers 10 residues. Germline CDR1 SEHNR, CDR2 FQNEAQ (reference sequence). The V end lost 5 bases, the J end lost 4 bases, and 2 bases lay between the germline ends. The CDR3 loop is CASSIYGYTF. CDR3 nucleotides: TGTGCCAGCAGCATCTATGGCTACACCTTC.

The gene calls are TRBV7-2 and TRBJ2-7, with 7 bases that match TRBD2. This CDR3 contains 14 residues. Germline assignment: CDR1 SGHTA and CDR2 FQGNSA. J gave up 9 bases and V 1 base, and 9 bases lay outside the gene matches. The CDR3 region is CASSLEWTSLLQYF. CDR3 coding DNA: TGTGCCAGCAGCTTAGAATGGACTAGTCTGTTGCAGTACTTC.

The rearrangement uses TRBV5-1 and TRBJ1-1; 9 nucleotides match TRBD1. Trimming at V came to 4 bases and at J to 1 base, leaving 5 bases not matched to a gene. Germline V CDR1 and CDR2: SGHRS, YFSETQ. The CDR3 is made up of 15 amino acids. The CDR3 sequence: CASSASDRGNTEAFF. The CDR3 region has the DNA TGCGCCAGCAGCGCCTCGGACAGGGGGAACACTGAAGCTTTCTTT.

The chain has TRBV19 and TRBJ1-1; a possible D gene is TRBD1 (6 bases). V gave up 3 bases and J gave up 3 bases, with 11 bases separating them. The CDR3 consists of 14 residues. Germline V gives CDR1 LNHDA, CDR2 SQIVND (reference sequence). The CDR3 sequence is CASSIGQTDTEAFF. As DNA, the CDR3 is TGTGCCAGTAGTATCGGACAGACGGACACTGAAGCTTTCTTT.

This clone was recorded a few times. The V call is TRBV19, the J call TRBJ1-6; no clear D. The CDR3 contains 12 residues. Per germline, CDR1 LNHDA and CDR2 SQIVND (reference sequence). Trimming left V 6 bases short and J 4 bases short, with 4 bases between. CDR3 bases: TGTGCCAGTAGCCCGTATAATTCACCCCTCCACTTT. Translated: CASSPYNSPLHF.

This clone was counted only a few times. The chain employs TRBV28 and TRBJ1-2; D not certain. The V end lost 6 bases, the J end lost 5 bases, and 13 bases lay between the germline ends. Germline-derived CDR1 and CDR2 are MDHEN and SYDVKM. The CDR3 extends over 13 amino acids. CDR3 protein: CASSRTVTYGYTF. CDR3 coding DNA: TGTGCCAGCAGCCGAACGGTTACTTATGGCTACACCTTC.

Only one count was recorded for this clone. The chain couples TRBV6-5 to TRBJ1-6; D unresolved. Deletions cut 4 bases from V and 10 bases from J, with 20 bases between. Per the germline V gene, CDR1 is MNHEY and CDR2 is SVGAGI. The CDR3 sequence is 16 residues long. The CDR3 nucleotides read TGTGCCAGCAGTTCCGCAACCAGCGCCTTTAGGTCACCCCTCCACTTT. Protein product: CASSSATSAFRSPLHF.

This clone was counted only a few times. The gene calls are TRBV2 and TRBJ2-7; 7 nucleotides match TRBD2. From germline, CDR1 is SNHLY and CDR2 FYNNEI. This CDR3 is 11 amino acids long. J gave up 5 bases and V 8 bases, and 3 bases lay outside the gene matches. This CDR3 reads CASGGVDEQYF. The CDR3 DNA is TGTGCCAGCGGGGGGGTCGACGAGCAGTACTTC.

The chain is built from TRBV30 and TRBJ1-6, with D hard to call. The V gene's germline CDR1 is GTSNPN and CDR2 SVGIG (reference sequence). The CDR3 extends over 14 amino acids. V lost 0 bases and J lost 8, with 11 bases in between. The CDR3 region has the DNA TGTGCCTGGAGTGTACGAGCCTCTGATTCACCCCTCCACTTT. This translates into CAWSVRASDSPLHF.

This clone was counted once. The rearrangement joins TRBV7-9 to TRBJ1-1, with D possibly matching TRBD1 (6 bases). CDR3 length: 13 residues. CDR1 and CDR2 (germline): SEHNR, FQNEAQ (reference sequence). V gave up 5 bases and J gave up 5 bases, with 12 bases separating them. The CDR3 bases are TGTGCCAGCAGCCTCTACAGGGAAACTGAAGCTTTCTTT. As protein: CASSLYRETEAFF.

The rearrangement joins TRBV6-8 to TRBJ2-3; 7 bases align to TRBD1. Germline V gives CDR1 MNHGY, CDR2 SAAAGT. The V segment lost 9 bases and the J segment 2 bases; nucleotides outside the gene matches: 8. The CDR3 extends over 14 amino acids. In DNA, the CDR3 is TGTGCCAGGCCGGGACAGCCCCCCACAGATACGCAGTATTTT. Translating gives CARPGQPPTDTQYF.